One and the same sample provided the 2 T cell receptor beta chains below, sequenced in a study of T-cell reconstitution after alpha-beta-depleted transplantation in children. Unique molecular identifiers were built into the TCRbeta library. TCRdb passed the PCR reads through MiXCR, listing each CDR3 protein once. The data contain roughly 500,000 distinct CDR3 sequences, around 13% of them singletons. Source: PBMCs from the stem cell graft donor, taken from the stem cell graft. Receptors originate from a human donor who donated a stem cell graft to a child with combined immunodeficiency.

At least ten counts were recorded for this clonotype. This chain joins TRBV29-1 and TRBJ2-7; possible D gene TRBD1, 8 bases. The germline V gene encodes CDR1 SQVTM and CDR2 ANQGSEA. The CDR3 has 13 residues. V lost 7 bases and J lost 5, with 18 bases in between. CDR3 DNA: TGCAGCGCAAGGACAGGGACTACCCACGAGCAGTACTTC. This encodes CSARTGTTHEQYF.

This clonotype was counted between two and nine times. The genes are TRBV7-6 and TRBJ2-1, with 7 bases aligning to TRBD2. The length of the CDR3 is 16 residues. Trimming at V came to 5 bases and at J to 0 bases, leaving 7 bases not matched to a gene. CDR1 SGHVS and CDR2 FNYEAQ come from the germline V gene. CDR3 bases: TGTGCCAGCAGCCCCGCGGGAGCGCCCTCCTACAATGAGCAGTTCTTC. Protein product: CASSPAGAPSYNEQFF.